The clone carrying this T cell receptor beta chain occurred a few times. Its antigen is not known. Each donor was a healthy Caucasian individual from Russia, aged roughly 6 to 90. The amount of total RNA extracted per sample was at least 5 micrograms. Next came a second PCR, run for roughly 7 to 12 cycles, which used a sample-barcoded 5' primer along with a J-beta primer mix. Each TCR beta cDNA got a 12-nucleotide random molecular identifier. TCRdb recomputed calls from the 5' RACE reads with MiXCR, one row per CDR3 protein. Of 1.5 million or so distinct CDR3 sequences listed, 35% to 45% are singletons. These data come from a study of blood T cells in healthy people across ages. Overall study results and limits: Considered underestimates were the diversity estimates obtained from one million T cells.

Germline CDR1 and CDR2: LGHNA and YSLEER. V was trimmed by 0 bases and J by 6 bases, leaving 14 bases between them. This CDR3 has 16 residues. Sequencing used blood. This receptor was obtained from a young woman in good health. This chain links TRBV4-3 with TRBJ2-2; perhaps TRBD2 as D (6 bases). The CDR3 nucleotides are TGCGCCAGCAGCCAAGATTTCCTAGCGCTGGCCGGGGAGCTGTTTTTT. It codes for CASSQDFLALAGELFF.